The 9 T cell receptor beta chains reported below all come from one sample, sequenced in a study of shared clonotypes between healthy human individuals (dated by TCRdb to 2019 to 2021). CD8 naive samples consisted of CD45RO-negative cells that were positively selected for CCR7, yielding a CD45RA+CCR7+ population without TemRA cells. The library relied on the immunoSEQ multiplex PCR assay. TCRdb took over this immuneACCESS table, retaining in-frame rearrangements with V and J assigned. Such tables are incomplete; in checked studies, under half of the missing clones stem from an unresolved V gene, and the remainder is unexplained. For this sample there are approximately 810,000 clones; 80% to 95% appear just once. Of the sample, 20% to 30% is held by the ten largest clones. The material sequenced was naive CD8+ T cells sorted from blood. This sample's cell subset or site label indicates: CD45RA+CCR7+. These receptors were taken from a young man in good health.

The V and J genes are TRBV7-9 and TRBJ2-1; D is unclear. Looked up from germline, CDR1 is SEHNR and CDR2 is FQNEAQ (reference sequence). V was cut by 4 bases and J by 1 base, with 5 bases left in between. The CDR3 length is 13 residues. CDR3 protein: CASSYSSYNEQFF. Written as DNA, the CDR3 is TGTGCCAGCAGCTATAGTTCCTACAATGAGCAGTTCTTC.

The chain employs TRBV10-1 and TRBJ2-1; no reliable D call. Germline V lookup: CDR1 WNHNN, CDR2 SYGVQD (reference sequence). The V gene lost 3 bases and the J gene lost 4 bases, with 7 bases spanning the gap. The CDR3 totals 13 residues. CDR3 DNA sequence: TGCGCCAGCAGTGAAGCGCTATACAATGAGCAGTTCTTC. Translation: CASSEALYNEQFF.

This rearrangement joins TRBV6-5 to TRBJ1-5; D remains ambiguous. Trimming removed 6 bases from V and 1 base from J, with 10 bases in between. The germline CDR1 and CDR2 sequences are MNHEY and SVGAGI. This CDR3 contains 14 residues. The CDR3 sequence: CASSRRPSNQPQHF. The CDR3 DNA follows: TGTGCCAGCAGCCGACGCCCGAGCAATCAGCCCCAGCATTTT.

The chain employs TRBV11-2 and TRBJ2-7; 13 bases are a match to TRBD2. This CDR3 is 16 amino acids long. Trimming cost V 5 bases and J 5 bases; bases outside gene matches: 9. Germline V gene lookup returns CDR1 SGHAT and CDR2 FQNNGV. The CDR3 sequence is CASSTGTSGNWDEQYF. The CDR3, as DNA: TGTGCCAGCAGCACCGGGACTAGCGGGAATTGGGACGAGCAGTACTTC.

The gene calls are TRBV11-2 and TRBJ2-7, with 10 bases aligning to TRBD1. The length of the CDR3 is 16 residues. V lost 0 bases and J lost 5; bases outside the gene matches: 7. The V gene's germline CDR1 is SGHAT and CDR2 FQNNGV. Here the CDR3 reads CASSLDSWDRGDEQYF. In nucleotides, the CDR3 is TGTGCCAGCAGCTTAGATTCGTGGGACAGGGGCGACGAGCAGTACTTC.

The CDR3 is CASSESPETSGRASETQYF. In DNA, the CDR3 is TGCGCCAGCAGTGAGTCCCCCGAGACTAGCGGGAGGGCCTCAGAGACCCAGTACTTC. V and J are TRBV10-1 and TRBJ2-5; TRBD2 matches 14 bases. The CDR3 sequence is 19 residues long. The junction had 10 bases not matched to a gene; V was cut back by 0 bases and J by 4 bases. The germline CDR1 and CDR2 sequences are WNHNN and SYGVQD (reference sequence).

The chain recombines TRBV7-9 with TRBJ2-2; weak D call: TRBD1 (6 bases). V lost 7 bases and J lost 1, with 13 bases in between. Germline values: CDR1 SEHNR, CDR2 FQNEAQ (reference sequence). This CDR3 comprises 15 residues. CDR3 nucleotides: TGTGCCAGCATCCCCCCAGGGGTGAACACCGGGGAGCTGTTTTTT. It is translated as CASIPPGVNTGELFF.

This sequence joins TRBV5-4 and TRBJ2-7, with D tentatively TRBD2 (6 bases). CDR1 is SGHNT and CDR2 is YYREEE in the germline V gene (reference sequence). Between the trimmed V and J ends, which lost 3 bases and 6 bases, there was a span of 10 bases. This CDR3 region has 12 residues. The chain's CDR3 is CASSSGTPEQYF. CDR3 coding DNA: TGTGCCAGCAGCTCCGGGACTCCCGAGCAGTACTTC.

V is TRBV28 and J is TRBJ1-2; D is ambiguous. This CDR3 region has 12 residues. Trimming cost V 3 bases and J 6 bases, with 8 bases left between them. Germline CDR1 and CDR2: MDHEN and SYDVKM. The CDR3 DNA follows: TGTGCCAGCAGTTTCAGGTTGAATGGCTACACCTTC. Translated, it gives CASSFRLNGYTF.